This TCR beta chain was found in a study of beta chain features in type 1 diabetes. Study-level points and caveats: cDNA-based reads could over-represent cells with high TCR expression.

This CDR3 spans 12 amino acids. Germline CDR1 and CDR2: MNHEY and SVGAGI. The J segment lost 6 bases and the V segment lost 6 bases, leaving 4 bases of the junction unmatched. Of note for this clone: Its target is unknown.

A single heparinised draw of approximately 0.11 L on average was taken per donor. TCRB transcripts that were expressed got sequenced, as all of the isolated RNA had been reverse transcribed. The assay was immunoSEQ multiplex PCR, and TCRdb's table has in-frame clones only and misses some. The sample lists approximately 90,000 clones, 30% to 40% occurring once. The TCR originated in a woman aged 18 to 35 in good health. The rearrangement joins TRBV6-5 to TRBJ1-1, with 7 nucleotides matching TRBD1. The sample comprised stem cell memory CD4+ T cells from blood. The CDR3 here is CASRSTGSEAFF. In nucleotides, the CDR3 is TGTGCCAGCAGGTCGACAGGGTCTGAAGCTTTCTTT.